This TCR beta chain emerged from a study of T cells in Graves' hyperthyroidism and ophthalmopathy. V gave up 0 bases and J gave up 7 bases; unmatched junction bases: 18. Germline loops: CDR1 MNHEY, CDR2 SVGEGT. The CDR3 runs to 18 residues. RNA transcripts gave rise to amplified TCR beta CDR3 regions. First-round RT-PCR targeting the TCR CDR3 was performed with the HTBI primer set. TCRdb reanalysed the multiplex PCR reads using MiXCR and keeps one entry per CDR3 protein. Here the sample spans approximately 710,000 distinct CDR3 sequences, approximately 15% being singletons. PBMCs were obtained from 10 ml fresh peripheral blood.

The V and J genes are TRBV6-2 or TRBV6-3 and TRBJ2-7; TRBD1 matches at 7 bases. Sequenced: blood. The sequence was collected from a man aged 45-65 years with Graves' hyperthyroidism. CDR3 sequence reads: CASSYSSNLPGPRGEQYF. CDR3 coding DNA: TGTGCCAGCAGTTACTCGTCAAACCTACCGGGACCCAGGGGGGAGCAGTACTTC.